Below are 22 T cell receptor beta chains sequenced from a single sample in a study of T cells in Graves' hyperthyroidism and ophthalmopathy. From RNA transcripts, TCR beta CDR3 regions were amplified. HTBI primers were the set used in a first-round RT-PCR of the TCR CDR3. TCRdb independently ran MiXCR on the multiplex PCR reads; one entry per CDR3 protein. The sample contains 300,000 to 500,000 distinct CDR3 sequences, roughly an eighth of which appear only once. Material for sequencing was blood. The receptors derive from a man in his fifties with Graves' ophthalmopathy.

This clonotype showed up just a few times. The chain joins TRBV20-1 to TRBJ2-2; D is unresolved. The CDR3 loop spans 15 amino acids. Per germline, CDR1 DFQATT and CDR2 SNEGSKA (reference sequence). Between the trimmed V and J ends, which lost 0 bases and 7 bases, there was a span of 15 bases. The CDR3 DNA is TGCAGTGCTAGAGATAGCCGCTTAAATGACGGGGAGCTGTTTTTT. Translating it yields CSARDSRLNDGELFF.

This clonotype appeared a few times. This chain uses TRBV30 with TRBJ1-1; possibly TRBD1 for D (5 bases). The germline CDR1 and CDR2 sequences are GTSNPN and SVGIG (reference sequence). Trimming took off 0 bases at V and 4 bases at J, with 15 bases between the two ends. This CDR3 is built from 15 residues. This CDR3 reads CAWSVRVGVVTEAFF. The CDR3 DNA reads TGTGCCTGGAGTGTACGCGTGGGGGTAGTCACTGAAGCTTTCTTT.

This clonotype was counted only a few times. The gene calls are TRBV12-3 or TRBV12-4 and TRBJ1-1, with D maybe TRBD1 (6 bases). Trimming cost V 6 bases and J 1 base, with 12 bases left between them. The length of the CDR3 is 14 residues. The CDR3: CASREPGQNTEAFF. For the CDR3, the DNA is TGTGCCAGCAGGGAACCGGGACAGAACACTGAAGCTTTCTTT.

In its sample, this clonotype was seen many times. Here the CDR3 omits its conserved ending phenylalanine or tryptophan, so a read error is the likely source. The rearrangement uses TRBV11-2 and TRBJ1-2, with 8 bases fitting TRBD1. The trim removed 7 bases at V and 4 bases at J, leaving 5 bases unmatched. Germline V gene sequence: CDR1 SGHAT, CDR2 FQNNGV. This CDR3 region has 13 residues. DNA for the CDR3: TGTGCCAGCAACCAAGACAGGGGCTATGGCTACACCCTC. Encoded protein: CASNQDRGYGYTL.

This chain links TRBV5-1 with TRBJ1-5; D uncertain. Trimming stripped 4 bases from V and 0 bases from J, with 14 bases between. Germline CDR1 and CDR2: SGHRS and YFSETQ. This CDR3 contains 16 residues. CDR3: CASSMGIVNSNQPQHF. In DNA form, the CDR3 reads TGCGCCAGCAGCATGGGTATCGTTAATAGCAATCAGCCCCAGCATTTT.

This clonotype was recorded at least ten times. The chain is built from TRBV4-1 and TRBJ2-7; perhaps TRBD1 as D (6 bases). There are 14 residues in the CDR3. Germline values: CDR1 MGHRA, CDR2 YSYEKL. Trimming took 3 bases from V and 4 from J, leaving 13 bases between them. CDR3 DNA sequence: TGCGCCAGCAGCCAGCGGACAGAGCCTTACGAGCAGTACTTC. This codes for CASSQRTEPYEQYF.

CDR3: CASSETKEAQHF. The CDR3 DNA reads TGTGCCAGCAGTGAAACGAAGGAGGCCCAGCATTTT. The rearrangement joins TRBV6-1 to TRBJ1-5, with D unclear. Deletions cut 2 bases from V and 11 bases from J, with 10 bases between. Germline V gene data show CDR1 as MNHNS and CDR2 as SASEGT. CDR3 length: 12 amino acids.

This clonotype was recorded at least ten times. The chain combines TRBV28 with TRBJ2-1, with TRBD2 as a possible D gene (6 bases). Germline CDR1 reads MDHEN; CDR2 reads SYDVKM. The CDR3 covers 14 residues. V was pared by 5 bases and J by 5 bases, with 13 bases between. The CDR3 is CASSNSGENNEQFF. The CDR3 DNA follows: TGTGCCAGCAGTAACTCGGGAGAGAACAATGAGCAGTTCTTC.

The sample holds many counts of this clonotype. The V gene is TRBV20-1, the J gene TRBJ2-5; 12 nucleotides align to TRBD2. Trimming cost V 6 bases and J 7 bases; bases outside gene matches: 12. This CDR3 is built from 15 residues. Germline values: CDR1 DFQATT, CDR2 SNEGSKA (reference sequence). CDR3 protein: CSATRLAGVPGTQYF. CDR3 sequence (DNA): TGCAGTGCCACAAGACTAGCGGGAGTCCCAGGGACCCAGTACTTC.

The V gene is TRBV27, the J gene TRBJ1-1; 7 nucleotides match TRBD1. CDR3 length equals 15 residues. V shed 5 bases, J shed 1 base, and the junction held 7 bases outside the gene matches. The germline V gene encodes CDR1 MNHEY and CDR2 SMNVEV (reference sequence). CDR3 sequence reads: CASSATGVRNTEAFF. DNA for the CDR3: TGTGCCAGCAGTGCTACAGGGGTTCGGAACACTGAAGCTTTCTTT.

This clonotype appeared many times. The chain joins TRBV2 to TRBJ2-7; D is perhaps TRBD2 (5 bases). This CDR3 is 14 amino acids long. V gave up 4 bases and J gave up 2 bases, with 12 bases separating them. Germline V CDR1 and CDR2: SNHLY, FYNNEI. CDR3 loop: CASSGNSGTYEQYF. The CDR3 DNA follows: TGTGCCAGCAGTGGAAACTCCGGGACCTACGAGCAGTACTTC. The full variable domain, rest sourced from reference TRBV2 and TRBJ2-7, is EPEVTQTPSHQVTQMGQEVILRCVPISNHLYFYWYRQILGQKVEFLVSFYNNEISEKSEIFDDQFSVERPDGSNFTLKIRSTKLEDSAMYFCASSGNSGTYEQYFGPGTRLTVT.

This clonotype was recorded at least ten times. The chain combines TRBV29-1 with TRBJ2-1; 9 bases are a match to TRBD2. Germline assignment: CDR1 SQVTM and CDR2 ANQGSEA. The CDR3 is 13 residues long. V lost 4 bases to trimming and J lost 7 bases; unmatched junction nucleotides: 5. CDR3 in DNA: TGCAGCGTTGTTGCGGGAGGGACTAATGAGCAGTTCTTC. Amino acid sequence: CSVVAGGTNEQFF.

This clonotype was seen repeatedly, ten times or more. The chain uses TRBV3-1 and TRBJ2-5, with 14 bases identical to TRBD2. Germline V gene lookup returns CDR1 LGHDT and CDR2 YNNKEL (reference sequence). Trimming cost V 7 bases and J 4 bases; bases outside gene matches: 5. The CDR3 has 15 amino acids. The CDR3, as DNA: TGTGCCAGCAACGAAGGGACTAGCGGGAGAGAGACCCAGTACTTC. Translated: CASNEGTSGRETQYF.

V is TRBV19 and J is TRBJ2-1; the D gene could be TRBD1 or TRBD2 (5 bases each). This CDR3 has 19 amino acids. Germline assignment: CDR1 LNHDA and CDR2 SQIVND (reference sequence). V was shortened by 5 bases and J by 2 bases, with 25 bases between the two germline ends. CDR3 amino acids: CASSSRPISQGATYNEQFF. The CDR3 nucleotides read TGTGCCAGTAGTTCCCGCCCAATTAGCCAGGGAGCAACCTACAATGAGCAGTTCTTC.

This clonotype was picked up many times. The V gene is TRBV7-8, the J gene TRBJ2-5, with 8 positions matching TRBD2. The germline gives CDR1 SGHVS, CDR2 FQNEAQ. The CDR3 is made up of 15 amino acids. V lost 1 base, J lost 7 bases, and 8 bases stayed unmatched. Here the CDR3 DNA reads TGTGCCAGCAGCTTAGACATAAGCGGGAGTAGGACCCAGTACTTC. Translation: CASSLDISGSRTQYF.

J is TRBJ1-1 and V is TRBV12-3 or TRBV12-4; 7 bases match TRBD1. V was clipped by 8 bases and J by 2 bases; unmatched bases: 8. The CDR3 covers 14 residues. CDR3 nucleotide sequence: TGTGCCAGCTACCCAGGGGGAATTAACACTGAAGCTTTCTTT. It translates to CASYPGGINTEAFF.

V gene TRBV7-6 combines with J gene TRBJ1-2; TRBD1 agrees at 12 bases. Germline CDR1 SGHVS, CDR2 FNYEAQ. Losses at the gene ends were 5 bases for V and 8 bases for J; bases not matched to a gene: 9. The CDR3 loop spans 15 amino acids. CDR3 bases: TGTGCCAGCAGCCAAGGGACAGGGGGCGCGGGCGGCTACACCTTC. Its translation: CASSQGTGGAGGYTF.

The chain is built from TRBV20-1 and TRBJ2-1, with a weak D call TRBD2 (5 bases). The V end lost 3 bases, the J end lost 3 bases, and 12 bases lay between the germline ends. The length of the CDR3 is 14 residues. Germline assignment: CDR1 DFQATT and CDR2 SNEGSKA (reference sequence). In DNA form, the CDR3 reads TGCAGTGCTAGGTTTGTACTAGACTACAATGAGCAGTTCTTC. Translation gives CSARFVLDYNEQFF.

In this sample, this clonotype turned up many times. This chain links TRBV29-1 with TRBJ2-7, with 8 nucleotides matching TRBD1. V shed 6 bases, J shed 2 bases, and the junction held 6 bases outside the gene matches. CDR1 and CDR2 (germline): SQVTM, ANQGSEA. The length of the CDR3 is 13 residues. CDR3 protein: CSVGQGITYEQYF. CDR3 coding DNA: TGCAGCGTCGGACAGGGTATAACCTACGAGCAGTACTTC.

This clonotype occurred many times. V usage is TRBV19 and J usage is TRBJ1-5; D perhaps matches TRBD1 (6 bases). The V and J ends lost 4 bases and 7 bases respectively, with 17 bases between them. Germline V CDR1 and CDR2: LNHDA, SQIVND (reference sequence). The CDR3 spans 15 residues. In nucleotides, the CDR3 is TGTGCCAGTAGTACAGGGACCAGGGGAACACAGCCCCAGCATTTT. Protein: CASSTGTRGTQPQHF.

This clonotype was recorded at least ten times. The rearrangement uses TRBV12-3 or TRBV12-4 and TRBJ2-1; 8 nucleotides line up with TRBD2. Trimming took 6 bases from V and 4 from J; bases not matched to a gene: 8. The CDR3 contains 15 residues. The CDR3 coding sequence is TGTGCCAGCAGCCAGAGCGGGAGCAGGTACAATGAGCAGTTCTTC. Residues: CASSQSGSRYNEQFF.

This clonotype was seen many times. This chain uses TRBV29-1 with TRBJ2-5; possibly TRBD1 for D (6 bases). V shed 6 bases and J shed 4 bases, with 15 bases lying between them. The CDR3 runs 13 residues. Germline V gives CDR1 SQVTM, CDR2 ANQGSEA. CDR3 bases: TGCAGCGTCAGGGGTCCTCCGGGAGAGACCCAGTACTTC. This gives the protein CSVRGPPGETQYF.